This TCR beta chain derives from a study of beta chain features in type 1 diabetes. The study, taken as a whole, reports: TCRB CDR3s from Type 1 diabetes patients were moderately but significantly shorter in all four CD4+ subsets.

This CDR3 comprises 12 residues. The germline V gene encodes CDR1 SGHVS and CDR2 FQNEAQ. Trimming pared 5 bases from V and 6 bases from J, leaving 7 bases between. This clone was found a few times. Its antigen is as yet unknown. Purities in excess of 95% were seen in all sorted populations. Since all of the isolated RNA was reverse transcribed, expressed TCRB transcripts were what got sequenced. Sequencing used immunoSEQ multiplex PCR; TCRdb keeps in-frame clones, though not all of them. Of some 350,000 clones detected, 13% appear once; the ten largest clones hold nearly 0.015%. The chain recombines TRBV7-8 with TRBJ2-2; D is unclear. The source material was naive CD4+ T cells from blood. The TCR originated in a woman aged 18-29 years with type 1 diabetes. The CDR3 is CASSLSPGELFF. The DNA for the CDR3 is TGTGCCAGCAGCCTTAGCCCCGGGGAGCTGTTTTTT.